A selection of T cell receptor beta chains follows, all from one sample in a study of blood T cell repertoires in COVID-19. Assay used: immunoSEQ multiplex PCR; TCRdb lists only in-frame clones, some missing. This repertoire shows some 200,000 clones, around three quarters found once; its top ten account for 5.5% to 7%. The sample was peripheral blood. The source of these receptors is a woman in her seventies with acute or convalescent COVID-19. Each CDR3 is given with its conserved first and last residue. The D gene is left open where the match is weak. Clone size appears in some rows only: once, few, many, or a class for an expanded clone.

TRBJ2-3,TRBV6-4,NA,TRBD2,CASSRSAGASTDTQYF,TGTGCCAGCAGCCGCAGTGCGGGAGCCAGCACAGATACGCAGTATTTT
TRBJ2-2,TRBV9,NA,TRBD2,CTSSKRTRANTGELFF,TGTACCAGCAGCAAACGGACTAGGGCGAACACCGGGGAGCTGTTTTTT
TRBJ2-2,TRBV11-2,NA,NA,CASSPTVYTGELFF,TGTGCCAGCAGCCCCACGGTCTACACCGGGGAGCTGTTTTTT
TRBJ2-5,TRBV11-2,NA,TRBD2,CASSLPLRPGLGYQETQYF,TGTGCCAGCAGCCTACCCTTAAGGCCGGGACTAGGGTACCAAGAGACCCAGTACTTC
TRBJ2-1,TRBV7-2,NA,NA,CASSLVQVNNEQFF,TGTGCCAGCAGCTTAGTACAGGTTAACAATGAGCAGTTCTTC
TRBJ2-3,TRBV24-1,once,NA,CATGEGGRTDTQYF,TGTGCCACGGGAGAGGGGGGGAGGACAGATACGCAGTATTTT
TRBJ2-7,TRBV19,NA,TRBD2,CASSIGLAGVIEQYF,TGTGCCAGTAGTATAGGACTAGCGGGAGTGATCGAGCAGTACTTC
TRBJ2-3,TRBV6-5,NA,TRBD1,CAKTGTGGSDTQYF,TGTGCCAAAACCGGGACAGGGGGCTCAGATACGCAGTATTTT
TRBJ2-1,TRBV20-1,NA,NA,CSAFDSPSEFF,TGCAGTGCCTTTGACTCTCCGTCAGAGTTCTTC
TRBJ1-5,TRBV30,few,NA,CAWSVSGRRAEPQHF,TGTGCCTGGAGTGTCTCGGGCAGACGAGCGGAGCCCCAGCATTTT
TRBJ1-6,TRBV5-1,NA,TRBD1,CASSLEGTDNSPLHF,TGCGCCAGCAGCTTGGAAGGGACAGATAATTCACCCCTCCACTTT
TRBJ2-5,TRBV11-2,NA,TRBD2,CASSLGPSGRETQYF,TGTGCCAGCAGCTTAGGACCTAGCGGGCGAGAGACCCAGTACTTC
TRBJ2-5,TRBV5-1,NA,TRBD1,CASSMDRGLETQYF,TGCGCCAGCAGCATGGACAGGGGGTTAGAGACCCAGTACTTC
TRBJ2-3,TRBV4-2,NA,NA,CASSPARGDTQYF,TGTGCCAGCAGCCCAGCAAGGGGGGATACGCAGTATTTT
TRBJ2-7,TRBV19,once,NA,CASSMAAGTYEQYF,TGTGCCAGTAGTATGGCGGCAGGGACCTACGAGCAGTACTTC
TRBJ2-7,TRBV19,NA,NA,CASSTGTGVFYEQYF,TGTGCCAGTAGTACCGGGACTGGGGTTTTTTACGAGCAGTACTTC
TRBJ2-3,TRBV19,NA,TRBD2,CASSAPGPPGLAGVEYF,TGTGCCAGTAGTGCGCCGGGACCGCCGGGACTAGCGGGAGTTGAGTATTTT
TRBJ2-7,TRBV28,once,NA,CASRTDRPPYEQYF,TGTGCCAGCAGGACAGACAGGCCCCCCTACGAGCAGTACTTC
TRBJ1-5,TRBV2,NA,TRBD1,CASRRGGTGGWRSNQPQHF,TGTGCCAGCAGACGGGGAGGGACAGGGGGCTGGAGAAGCAATCAGCCCCAGCATTTT
TRBJ1-6,TRBV10-3,NA,NA,CAITPGLNSPLHF,TGTGCCATCACCCCGGGACTTAATTCACCCCTCCACTTT
TRBJ1-5,TRBV6-5,NA,NA,CASFNPNQPQHF,TGTGCCAGCTTCAATCCAAATCAGCCCCAGCATTTT
TRBJ2-7,TRBV21-1,few,NA,CASSLTSGNHYEQYF,TGTGCCAGCAGTTTGACTAGCGGGAACCACTACGAGCAGTACTTC
TRBJ2-1,TRBV6-6,NA,TRBD2,CASSAQLAGGSNEQFF,TGTGCCAGCAGTGCACAATTAGCGGGAGGCTCCAATGAGCAGTTCTTC
TRBJ2-5,TRBV18,NA,TRBD2,CASSPTSGKETQYF,TGTGCCAGCTCACCGACTAGCGGCAAAGAGACCCAGTACTTC
TRBJ2-5,TRBV27,NA,TRBD2,CASTPGGHQETQYF,TGTGCCAGCACCCCGGGAGGGCACCAAGAGACCCAGTACTTC
TRBJ2-7,TRBV2,NA,TRBD2,CASRVLAGSGLAGEQYF,TGTGCCAGCAGAGTCTTAGCGGGCTCCGGACTAGCGGGCGAGCAGTACTTC
TRBJ2-1,TRBV27,few,TRBD1,CASSTWDRGRGVEQYNEQFF,TGTGCCAGCTCGACCTGGGACAGGGGAAGAGGAGTGGAACAATACAATGAGCAGTTCTTC
TRBJ1-5,TRBV30,NA,TRBD1,CAWSAAGTDFRQPQHF,TGTGCCTGGAGTGCCGCCGGGACAGACTTTAGACAGCCCCAGCATTTT
TRBJ2-7,TRBV9,once,TRBD1,CASSVGQGMVYEQYF,TGTGCCAGCAGCGTTGGACAGGGCATGGTCTACGAGCAGTACTTC
TRBJ2-1,TRBV19,NA,NA,CASSTGPGNDEQFF,TGTGCCAGCTCAACAGGGCCCGGCAACGATGAGCAGTTCTTC
TRBJ2-1,TRBV18,NA,NA,CASSPTGEQFF,TGTGCCAGCTCACCGACTGGTGAGCAGTTCTTC
TRBJ2-7,TRBV29-1,many,NA,CSVVPPGPYEQYF,TGCAGCGTTGTTCCCCCAGGTCCATACGAGCAGTACTTC
TRBJ1-5,TRBV7-6,NA,TRBD1,CASSQRTGGGQPQHF,TGTGCCAGCAGCCAAAGGACAGGGGGTGGTCAGCCCCAGCATTTT
TRBJ2-4,TRBV5-4,NA,NA,CASRNSDSAKNIQYF,TGTGCCAGCAGAAACTCAGACTCCGCCAAAAACATTCAGTACTTC
TRBJ2-5,TRBV5-1,NA,NA,CASSLDRVAETQYF,TGCGCCAGCAGCTTGGACAGGGTGGCGGAGACCCAGTACTTC
TRBJ2-2,TRBV7-7,NA,TRBD2,CASSSSGTNTGELFF,TGTGCCAGCAGCTCTAGCGGGACGAACACCGGGGAGCTGTTTTTT
TRBJ2-6,TRBV4-1,NA,TRBD1,CASSEGQGLRGANVLTF,TGCGCCAGCAGCGAAGGACAGGGTCTAAGGGGGGCCAACGTCCTGACTTTC
TRBJ1-2,TRBV7-9,few,NA,CASSLAPPDYGYTF,TGTGCCAGCAGCTTAGCCCCCCCAGACTATGGCTACACCTTC
TRBJ1-5,TRBV5-5,NA,NA,CASSAGGNQPQHF,TGTGCCAGCAGCGCCGGGGGGAATCAGCCCCAGCATTTT
TRBJ1-5,TRBV28,NA,TRBD1,CASSGQGNQPQHF,TGTGCCAGCAGTGGACAGGGGAATCAGCCCCAGCATTTT
TRBJ2-7,TRBV6-5,NA,NA,CASRHLSSETYEQYF,TGTGCCAGCAGGCACCTATCTAGCGAAACCTACGAGCAGTACTTC
TRBJ2-3,TRBV28,NA,TRBD2,CASSVTSAGDTQYF,TGTGCCAGCAGTGTGACTAGCGCTGGAGATACGCAGTATTTT
TRBJ1-2,TRBV28,NA,NA,CASSPNPGGSYYGYTF,TGTGCCAGCAGTCCAAACCCCGGGGGGTCTTACTATGGCTACACCTTC
TRBJ2-4,TRBV2,NA,NA,CASSPAHGGSKNIQYF,TGTGCCAGCAGTCCGGCGCATGGAGGCTCCAAAAACATTCAGTACTTC
TRBJ2-7,TRBV11-2,NA,TRBD1,CASSRDRGSYEQYF,TGTGCCAGCAGCCGGGACAGGGGGTCCTACGAGCAGTACTTC
TRBJ1-6,TRBV2,NA,NA,CASSNKGWDSPLHF,TGTGCCAGCAGTAATAAGGGGTGGGATTCACCCCTCCACTTT
TRBJ2-3,TRBV15,NA,TRBD2,CATSRWREDTQYF,TGTGCCACCAGCAGATGGCGGGAGGATACGCAGTATTTT
TRBJ1-2,TRBV29-1,NA,NA,CSVSPRGAYGYTF,TGCAGCGTATCCCCCAGGGGAGCCTATGGCTACACCTTC
TRBJ1-2,TRBV5-4,NA,NA,CASSGQGIYSYTF,TGTGCCAGCAGCGGGCAGGGTATTTATAGCTACACCTTC
TRBJ2-1,TRBV24-1,NA,TRBD1,CATSDFRDRARNEQFF,TGTGCCACCAGTGATTTCCGGGACAGGGCGAGGAATGAGCAGTTCTTC
TRBJ2-7,TRBV2,NA,NA,CASSDEQGSSYEQYF,TGTGCCAGCAGCGACGAACAGGGAAGCTCCTACGAGCAGTACTTC
TRBJ2-1,TRBV3-1/TRBV3-2,few,TRBD2,CASSLTGLADNEQFF,TGTGCCAGCAGCCTCACGGGACTAGCGGACAATGAGCAGTTCTTC
TRBJ1-5,TRBV13,few,NA,CASSLDRDQPQHF,TGTGCCAGCAGCTTAGACAGAGATCAGCCCCAGCATTTT